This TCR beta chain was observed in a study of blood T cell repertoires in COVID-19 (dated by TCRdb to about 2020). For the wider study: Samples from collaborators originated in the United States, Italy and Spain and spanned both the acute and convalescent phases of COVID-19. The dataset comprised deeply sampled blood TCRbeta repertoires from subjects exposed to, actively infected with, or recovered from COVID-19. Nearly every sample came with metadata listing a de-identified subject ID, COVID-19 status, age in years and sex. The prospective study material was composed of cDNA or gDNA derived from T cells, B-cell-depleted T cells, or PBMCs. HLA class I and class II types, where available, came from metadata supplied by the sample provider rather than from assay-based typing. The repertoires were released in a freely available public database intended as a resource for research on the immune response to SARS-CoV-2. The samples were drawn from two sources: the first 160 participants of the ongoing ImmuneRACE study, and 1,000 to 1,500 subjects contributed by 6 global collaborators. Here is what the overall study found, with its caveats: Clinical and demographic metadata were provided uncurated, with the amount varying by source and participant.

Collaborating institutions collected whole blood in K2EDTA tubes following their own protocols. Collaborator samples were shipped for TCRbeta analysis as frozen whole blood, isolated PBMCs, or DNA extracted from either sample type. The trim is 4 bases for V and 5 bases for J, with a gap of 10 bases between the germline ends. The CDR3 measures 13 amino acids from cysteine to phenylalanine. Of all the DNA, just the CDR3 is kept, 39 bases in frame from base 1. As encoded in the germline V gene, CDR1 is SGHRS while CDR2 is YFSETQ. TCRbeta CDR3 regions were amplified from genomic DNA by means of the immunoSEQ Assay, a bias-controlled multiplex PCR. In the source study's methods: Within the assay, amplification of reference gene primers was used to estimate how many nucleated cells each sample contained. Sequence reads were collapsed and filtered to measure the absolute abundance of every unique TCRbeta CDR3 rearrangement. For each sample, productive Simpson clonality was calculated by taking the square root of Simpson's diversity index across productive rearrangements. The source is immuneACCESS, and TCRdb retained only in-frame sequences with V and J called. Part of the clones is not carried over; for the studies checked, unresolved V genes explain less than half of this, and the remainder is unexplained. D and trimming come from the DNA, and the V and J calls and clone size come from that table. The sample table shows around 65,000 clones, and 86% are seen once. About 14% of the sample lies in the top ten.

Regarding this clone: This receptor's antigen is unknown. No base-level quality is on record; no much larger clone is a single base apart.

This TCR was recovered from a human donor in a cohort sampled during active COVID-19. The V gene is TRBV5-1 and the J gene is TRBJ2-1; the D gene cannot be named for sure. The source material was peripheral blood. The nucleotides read TGCGCCAGCAGCACTAACACGAACAATGAGCAGTTCTTC. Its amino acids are CASSTNTNNEQFF.